This T cell receptor (beta chain) originates from a study of Ad26.COV2.S vaccination and SARS-CoV-2 variants. CDR1 and CDR2 (germline): SGHRS, YFSETQ. The CDR3 consists of 14 residues. V was pared by 6 bases and J by 5 bases, with 7 bases of the junction left unmatched. Sequencing used immunoSEQ multiplex PCR; TCRdb keeps in-frame clones, though not all of them. The sample consists of approximately 410,000 clones, approximately 87% of them appearing once. Treatment noted: approximately 18 received Ad26.COV2.S at low or high dose, single or two shots; about 5 received placebo; per-sample allocation not given. Material that was analyzed had been drawn on day 63 after the first vaccine or placebo injection.

The material sequenced was peripheral blood, taken in a trial of Ad26.COV2.S vaccine versus placebo. This clonotype originated in a person aged 18-65 years who received the Ad26.COV2.S COVID-19 vaccine or a placebo. This chain joins TRBV5-1 and TRBJ2-5, with 10 bases lining up with TRBD2. CDR3 nucleotides: TGCGCCAGCACCAGCGGGGGGGCTCAGGAGACCCAGTACTTC. Its protein is CASTSGGAQETQYF.